This T cell receptor beta chain is drawn from a study of cytomegalovirus exposure and HLA in healthy donors. TCRdb's table, derived via immunoSEQ multiplex PCR, lists solely in-frame clones and lacks some. The data show about 130,000 clones, 80% to 90% seen once. The CDR3 totals 17 residues. CDR1 and CDR2 from the germline V gene are LNHDA and SQIVND (reference sequence). V gave up 0 bases and J gave up 2 bases, with 17 bases separating them. Sample: PBMCs. The V and J genes are TRBV19 and TRBJ2-7; D remains ambiguous. This TCR derives from a woman aged 18-29 years in good health and CMV-seronegative. The CDR3 reads CASSIDPSESPPYEQYF. In DNA form, the CDR3 reads TGTGCCAGTAGTATAGACCCCTCGGAGTCCCCTCCCTACGAGCAGTACTTC.